What follows are 17 T cell receptor beta chains derived from one specimen sequenced in a study of OX40 agonist ivuxolimab in advanced cancers. Profiling relied on immunoSEQ multiplex PCR, and the TCRdb table lists in-frame clones only, not all of them. The sample carries tens of thousands of clones, over 85% recorded once. The sequencing used CD4+ or CD8+ T cells sorted from blood, collected in a trial of the OX40 agonist ivuxolimab. These receptors were taken from an adult with an advanced solid tumor such as melanoma, head and neck, liver or kidney cancer.

V and J are TRBV7-2 and TRBJ2-7; D is ambiguous. The CDR3 totals 10 residues. The V gene's germline CDR1 is SGHTA and CDR2 FQGNSA. Trimming left V 8 bases short and J 5 bases short, with 7 bases between. The CDR3: CASGWDEQYF. The CDR3 bases are TGTGCCAGCGGGTGGGACGAGCAGTACTTC.

This clone was seen once. The chain has TRBV7-7 and TRBJ2-5, with a tentative D call TRBD2 (6 bases). The V end lost 5 bases, the J end lost 5 bases, and 9 bases lay between the germline ends. This CDR3 region has 12 residues. The V gene's germline CDR1 is SSHAT and CDR2 FNYEAQ (reference sequence). CDR3 coding DNA: TGTGCCAGCAGCGGGACTTTTGAGACCCAGTACTTC. Its protein product is CASSGTFETQYF.

This rearrangement joins TRBV5-5 to TRBJ1-2, with TRBD1 identical over 7 bases. V lost 4 bases to trimming and J lost 4 bases; unmatched junction nucleotides: 10. The CDR3 is made up of 15 amino acids. Germline V gene sequence: CDR1 SGHKS, CDR2 YYEKEE (reference sequence). Here the CDR3 reads CASSPRDRWVYGYTF. In DNA, the CDR3 is TGTGCCAGCAGCCCACGGGACAGATGGGTCTATGGCTACACCTTC.

The chain is built from TRBV27 and TRBJ2-7, with no clear D. Germline V gene lookup returns CDR1 MNHEY and CDR2 SMNVEV (reference sequence). The CDR3 contains 13 residues. Trimming removed 5 bases at V and 1 base at J, with 9 bases between. DNA of the CDR3: TGTGCCAGCAGTATTGGTCGTTCCTACGAGCAGTACTTC. Residues: CASSIGRSYEQYF.

This chain uses TRBV25-1 with TRBJ2-3; no firm D call. Germline CDR1 is MGHDK and CDR2 is SYGVNS. The CDR3 runs to 12 residues. V shed 3 bases and J shed 2 bases, with 3 bases lying between them. Written as DNA, the CDR3 is TGTGCCAGCAGTGACCTCACAGATACGCAGTATTTT. Its translation: CASSDLTDTQYF.

This sequence joins TRBV19 and TRBJ1-4, with D possibly being TRBD1 (5 bases). Germline CDR1 LNHDA, CDR2 SQIVND (reference sequence). This CDR3 has 15 amino acids. V was clipped by 5 bases and J by 0 bases, with 10 bases between them. The CDR3 region has the DNA TGTGCCAGTAGTCTGGGGGTCGCAACTAATGAAAAACTGTTTTTT. Its translation is CASSLGVATNEKLFF.

The V gene is TRBV11-3, the J gene TRBJ2-1; 10 bases agree with TRBD1. The ends lost 1 base at V and 8 bases at J; junction bases unmatched: 5. There are 15 residues in the CDR3. Germline CDR1 is SGHNT and CDR2 is YENEEA. CDR3 protein: CASSLGDRGRDEQFF. In DNA form, the CDR3 reads TGTGCCAGCAGCTTAGGGGACAGGGGCAGAGATGAGCAGTTCTTC. Supplemented by reference TRBV11-3 and TRBJ2-1, the full variable domain reads EAGVVQSPRYKIIEKKQPVAFWCNPISGHNTLYWYLQNLGQGPELLIRYENEEAVDDSQLPKDRFSAERLKGVDSTLKIQPAELGDSAVYLCASSLGDRGRDEQFFGPGTRLTVL.

The chain has TRBV30 and TRBJ1-5; the D gene is possibly TRBD1 (6 bases). CDR3 length: 15 amino acids. From germline, CDR1 is GTSNPN and CDR2 SVGIG (reference sequence). V lost 2 bases to trimming and J lost 1 base, with 12 bases between them. The CDR3 DNA follows: TGTGCCTGGAGTAACGGGGGGCGAAGCAATCAGCCCCAGCATTTT. Its protein product is CAWSNGGRSNQPQHF.

This clone has a handful of counts. V and J are TRBV28 and TRBJ2-1; maybe TRBD2 (6 bases). V gave up 2 bases and J gave up 9 bases, with 17 bases separating them. This CDR3 is 15 amino acids long. In germline, CDR1 is MDHEN, CDR2 SYDVKM. The CDR3 nucleotides are TGTGCCAGCAGTTTAGTACAACTAGCAGCGGGTGAGCAGTTCTTC. This codes for CASSLVQLAAGEQFF.

The V and J genes are TRBV27 and TRBJ2-7; D may be TRBD1 or TRBD2 (5 bases each). Trimming pared 7 bases from V and 0 bases from J, leaving 13 bases between. Germline assignment: CDR1 MNHEY and CDR2 SMNVEV (reference sequence). CDR3 size: 14 residues. CDR3: CASMYRGDSYEQYF. The DNA of the CDR3 is TGTGCCAGCATGTACAGAGGGGACTCCTACGAGCAGTACTTC.

This clone occurred many times. CDR3 protein: CASSEGAAGGYTF. For the CDR3, the DNA is TGTGCCAGCAGTGAAGGGGCAGCGGGAGGCTACACCTTC. The gene calls are TRBV6-1 and TRBJ1-2, with unresolved D. The CDR3 is made up of 13 amino acids. In germline, CDR1 is MNHNS, CDR2 SASEGT. The V and J ends lost 1 base and 8 bases respectively, with 11 bases between them.

As DNA, the CDR3 is TGTGCCTGGGGGGGACGGAGGAATGAAAAACTGTTTTTT. This translates into CAWGGRRNEKLFF. The chain carries TRBV30 and TRBJ1-4, with D tentatively TRBD1 (5 bases). The CDR3 loop spans 13 amino acids. Trimming stripped 5 bases from V and 5 bases from J, with 12 bases between. CDR1 GTSNPN and CDR2 SVGIG come from the germline V gene (reference sequence).

The chain combines TRBV28 with TRBJ2-7; D is perhaps TRBD1 (5 bases). V lost 3 bases and J lost 3, with 15 bases in between. The CDR3 extends over 15 amino acids. Per the germline V gene, CDR1 is MDHEN and CDR2 is SYDVKM. The CDR3 DNA is TGTGCCAGCAGTTTGACAGACGTACTCCTCTACGAGCAGTACTTC. It encodes CASSLTDVLLYEQYF.

The chain has TRBV7-2 and TRBJ2-7; TRBD2 is a possible D gene (6 bases). CDR1 and CDR2 from the germline V gene are SGHTA and FQGNSA. CDR3 length: 15 residues. V lost 4 bases and J lost 3, with 16 bases in between. The CDR3 region has the DNA TGTGCCAGCAGCTCTCTGGGCGGGGCCGGCTACGAGCAGTACTTC. This translates into CASSSLGGAGYEQYF.

The gene calls are TRBV10-3 and TRBJ2-7, with 13 bases that match TRBD2. The V gene end was trimmed by 8 bases and the J gene end by 2 bases; junction bases not matched to a gene: 18. Germline V lookup: CDR1 ENHRY, CDR2 SYGVKD. The CDR3 extends over 19 amino acids. The CDR3 region is CAIGTSGKQTAGRAYEQYF. CDR3 sequence (DNA): TGTGCCATCGGGACTAGCGGGAAGCAGACGGCAGGGAGAGCCTACGAGCAGTACTTC.

V and J are TRBV2 and TRBJ2-1, with D perhaps assigned TRBD1 or TRBD2 (5 bases each). CDR3 length: 15 amino acids. V was cut by 8 bases and J by 0 bases, with 14 bases left in between. Germline V gives CDR1 SNHLY, CDR2 FYNNEI. Here the CDR3 reads CASRMGRASYNEQFF. The CDR3 nucleotides are TGTGCCAGCCGGATGGGGCGGGCCTCCTACAATGAGCAGTTCTTC. The variable domain in full, with the rest retrieved from reference TRBV2 and TRBJ2-1, is EPEVTQTPSHQVTQMGQEVILRCVPISNHLYFYWYRQILGQKVEFLVSFYNNEISEKSEIFDDQFSVERPDGSNFTLKIRSTKLEDSAMYFCASRMGRASYNEQFFGPGTRLTVL.

The gene calls are TRBV5-4 and TRBJ1-1; D might be TRBD1 (5 bases). Germline assignment: CDR1 SGHNT and CDR2 YYREEE (reference sequence). This CDR3 is 15 amino acids long. Trimming cost V 4 bases and J 1 base, with 14 bases left between them. This CDR3 is CASSPRWGENTEAFF. CDR3 DNA sequence: TGTGCCAGCAGCCCCCGGTGGGGGGAGAACACTGAAGCTTTCTTT.